This T cell receptor beta chain was sequenced during a study of blood T cell repertoires in COVID-19. Study information: COVID-19 samples, acute and convalescent, were from the United States, Italy and Spain.

The CDR3 has 15 amino acids. The V gene end was trimmed by 5 bases and the J gene end by 1 base; junction bases not matched to a gene: 5. Per the germline V gene, CDR1 is SGHTA and CDR2 is FQGNSA. TCRdb keeps only in-frame clones here, not all; method: immunoSEQ multiplex PCR. Among 200,000 to 250,000 clones, around 80% were seen once, and the ten largest hold 5.5% to 8.5%. This clone was detected only a few times. The sequenced material came from peripheral blood. The V gene is TRBV7-2, the J gene TRBJ2-5; 9 bases map to TRBD2. The TCR sequence derives from a woman in her 70s with acute or convalescent COVID-19. CDR3 residues: CASSALAGTQETQYF. CDR3 DNA sequence: TGTGCCAGCAGCGCCCTAGCGGGAACCCAAGAGACCCAGTACTTC.